This TCR beta chain was profiled in a study of naive and memory T cell subsets. The beta constant-region primer was an equimolar mix of two oligonucleotides covering TRBC1 and TRBC2. One entry per CDR3 protein, called by TCRdb with MiXCR from the UMI-ligation and nested PCR reads. Altogether tens of thousands of distinct CDR3 sequences are present, over 7% being singletons, with the ten largest covering around 1.5%. The germline V gene has CDR1 MNHEY and CDR2 SMNVEV (reference sequence). V shed 5 bases and J shed 3 bases, with 25 bases lying between them. The CDR3 is 18 amino acids. Many counts were recorded for this clonotype.

The chain is built from TRBV27 and TRBJ1-2; weak D call: TRBD1 (6 bases). This clonotype was obtained from a human donor in good health. Sequencing used central memory CD4+ T cells from blood. The CDR3 loop is CASSPNAGHSNSHYGYTF. The DNA for the CDR3 is TGTGCCAGCAGTCCAAACGCGGGACACTCGAACTCCCACTATGGCTACACCTTC.